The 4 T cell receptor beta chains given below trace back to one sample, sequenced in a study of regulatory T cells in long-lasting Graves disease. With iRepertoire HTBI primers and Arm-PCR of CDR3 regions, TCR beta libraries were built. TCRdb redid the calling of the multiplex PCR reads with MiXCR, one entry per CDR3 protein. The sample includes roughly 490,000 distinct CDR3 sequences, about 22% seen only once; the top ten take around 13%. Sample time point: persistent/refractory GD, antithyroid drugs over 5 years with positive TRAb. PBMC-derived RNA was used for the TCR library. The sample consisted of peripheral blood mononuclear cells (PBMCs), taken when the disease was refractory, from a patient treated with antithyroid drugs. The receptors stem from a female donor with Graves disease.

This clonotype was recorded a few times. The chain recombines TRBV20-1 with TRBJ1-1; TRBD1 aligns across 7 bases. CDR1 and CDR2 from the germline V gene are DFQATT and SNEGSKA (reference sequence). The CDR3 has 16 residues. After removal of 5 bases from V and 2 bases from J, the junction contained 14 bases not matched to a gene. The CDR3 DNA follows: TGCAGTGCTTACAATACAGGGGAAAGGGGTAACACTGAAGCTTTCTTT. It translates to CSAYNTGERGNTEAFF.

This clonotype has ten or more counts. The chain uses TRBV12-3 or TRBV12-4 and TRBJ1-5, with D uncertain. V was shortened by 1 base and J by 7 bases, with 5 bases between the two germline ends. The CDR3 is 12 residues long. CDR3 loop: CASSLVKQPQHF. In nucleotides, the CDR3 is TGTGCCAGCAGTTTAGTAAAACAGCCCCAGCATTTT.

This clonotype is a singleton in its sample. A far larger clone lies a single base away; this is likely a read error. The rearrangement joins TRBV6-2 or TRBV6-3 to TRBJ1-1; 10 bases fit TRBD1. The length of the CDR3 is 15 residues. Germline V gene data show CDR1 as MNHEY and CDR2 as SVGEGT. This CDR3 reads CAGSFRTGGNTEAFF. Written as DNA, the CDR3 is TGTGCCGGCAGTTTCAGGACAGGGGGGAACACTGAAGCTTTCTTT.

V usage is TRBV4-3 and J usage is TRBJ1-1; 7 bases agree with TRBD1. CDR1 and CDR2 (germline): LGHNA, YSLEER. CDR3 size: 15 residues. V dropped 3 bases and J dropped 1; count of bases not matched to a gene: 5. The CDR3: CASSHRQGGNTEAFF. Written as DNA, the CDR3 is TGCGCCAGCAGCCATCGACAGGGAGGGAACACTGAAGCTTTCTTT.